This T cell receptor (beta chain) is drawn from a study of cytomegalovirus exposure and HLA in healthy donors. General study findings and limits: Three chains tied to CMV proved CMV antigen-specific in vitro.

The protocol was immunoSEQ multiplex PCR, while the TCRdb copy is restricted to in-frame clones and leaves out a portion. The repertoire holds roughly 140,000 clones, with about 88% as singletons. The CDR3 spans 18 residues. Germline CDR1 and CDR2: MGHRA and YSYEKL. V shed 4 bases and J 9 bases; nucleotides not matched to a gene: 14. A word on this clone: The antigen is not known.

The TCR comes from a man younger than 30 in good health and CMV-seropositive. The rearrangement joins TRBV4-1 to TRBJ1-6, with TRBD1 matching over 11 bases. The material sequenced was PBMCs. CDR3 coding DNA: TGCGCCAGCAGCCTCGATGTCCTTAGGGACAGGGGGTTTTCACCCCTCCACTTT. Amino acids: CASSLDVLRDRGFSPLHF.